The clone carrying this T cell receptor beta chain came up a few times. No antigen is known for it. TCRdb processed the 5' RACE reads anew with MiXCR; each CDR3 protein has one entry. The repertoire holds roughly 500,000 distinct CDR3 sequences, with roughly 20% as singletons. This entry comes from a study of T-cell memory formation after mild COVID-19. This CDR3 region has 17 residues. Unmatched junction bases numbered 7, after V lost 3 bases and J lost 1 base. CDR1 is MDHEN and CDR2 is SYDVKM in the germline V gene. General observations from the study: Clones that shrank (day 15 to 85) were balanced CD4/CD8, whereas later expanders leaned CD4+.

The origin of this receptor is an adult woman who had mild COVID-19 (a few samples of this study predate the infection). Cell type and time point are not known. The chain recombines TRBV28 with TRBJ1-5; 9 nucleotides align to TRBD1. The material sequenced was PBMCs or a T cell subset sorted from them (not recorded which). CDR3: CASSFDRGRRSNQPQHF. The CDR3 bases are TGTGCCAGCAGTTTTGACAGGGGGAGGCGAAGCAATCAGCCCCAGCATTTT. The complete variable domain, with remaining parts taken from reference TRBV28 and TRBJ1-5, reads DVKVTQSSRYLVKRTGEKVFLECVQDMDHENMFWYRQDPGLGLRLIYFSYDVKMKEKGDIPEGYSVSREKKERFSLILESASTNQTSMYLCASSFDRGRRSNQPQHFGDGTRLSIL.